This entry features one TCR beta chain sequence. Its antigen remains unidentified. Sequencing libraries made from TCR beta cDNA carried unique molecular identifiers. TCRdb re-derived calls from the PCR reads in MiXCR, one entry per CDR3 protein. The sample consists of some 370,000 distinct CDR3 sequences, roughly 30% of them appearing once. This entry belongs to a study of post-analysis software for immune sequencing data. Looking at the study overall: Relapsing-remitting, secondary progressive and progressive-relapsing forms of multiple sclerosis all featured among disease courses. Regarding the study as a whole: Elevated frequency relative to controls characterized four or five TRBV segments in patients, TRBV5-6, TRBV5-1 and TRBV20-1 among them.

The CDR3 covers 14 residues. CDR1 is MNHNS and CDR2 is SASEGT in the germline V gene. With V trimmed by 5 bases and J by 4 bases, 4 bases remained unmatched. Sequencing input: blood. This chain uses TRBV6-1 with TRBJ1-1; 10 nucleotides align to TRBD1. This receptor was identified in a girl aged 5 to 17 with multiple sclerosis. CDR3 residues: CASSHWTGGTEAFF. The CDR3 nucleotides read TGTGCCAGCAGTCACTGGACAGGGGGCACTGAAGCTTTCTTT.